These 20 T cell receptor beta chains were all obtained from the same sample, sequenced in a study of cytomegalovirus exposure and HLA in healthy donors. PCR used 60 Vbeta primers and 13 Jbeta primers. Sequencing was performed with immunoSEQ multiplex PCR; in TCRdb, only in-frame clones are kept and a portion is missing. The table records about 130,000 clones, about four fifths of them present only once. The specimen was PBMCs. All receptors derive from a man between 25 and 39 years old in good health and CMV-seronegative.

The chain links TRBV5-1 to TRBJ1-2, with no clear D. Germline lookup yields CDR1 SGHRS and CDR2 YFSETQ. Trimming took off 0 bases at V and 2 bases at J, with 11 bases between the two ends. The CDR3 has 15 amino acids. CDR3 sequence: CASSLALARNYGYTF. CDR3 coding DNA: TGCGCCAGCAGCTTGGCCTTAGCCCGGAACTATGGCTACACCTTC.

This clone has more than one count but fewer than ten. The chain is built from TRBV5-1 and TRBJ2-1, with D possibly TRBD1 on 5 matching bases. Between the trimmed V and J ends, which lost 2 bases and 0 bases, there was a span of 6 bases. Germline V lookup: CDR1 SGHRS, CDR2 YFSETQ. This CDR3 is 14 amino acids long. The CDR3 DNA follows: TGCGCCAGCAGCTTAGGGGTCTCCTACAATGAGCAGTTCTTC. This sequence encodes CASSLGVSYNEQFF.

The gene calls are TRBV7-9 and TRBJ2-7; 10 nucleotides match TRBD2. The CDR3 spans 14 residues. V lost 5 bases and J lost 4; bases outside the gene matches: 5. Germline V lookup: CDR1 SEHNR, CDR2 FQNEAQ (reference sequence). In DNA, the CDR3 is TGTGCCAGCAGCACGACTAGCGGGTTGTACGAGCAGTACTTC. Its protein is CASSTTSGLYEQYF. Supplemented by reference TRBV7-9 and TRBJ2-7, the full variable domain reads DTGVSQNPRHKITKRGQNVTFRCDPISEHNRLYWYRQTLGQGPEFLTYFQNEAQLEKSRLLSDRFSAERPKGSFSTLEIQRTEQGDSAMYLCASSTTSGLYEQYFGPGTRLTVT.

The chain has TRBV19 and TRBJ1-2, with TRBD1 identical over 10 bases. V trimming: 7 bases; J trimming: 4 bases; junction bases outside the gene matches: 9. This CDR3 has 15 amino acids. The germline CDR1 and CDR2 sequences are LNHDA and SQIVND (reference sequence). Here the CDR3 reads CASNFPGTGVYGYTF. Here the CDR3 DNA reads TGTGCCAGTAACTTTCCCGGGACAGGGGTCTATGGCTACACCTTC.

This clone occurred a few times. The CDR3 region is CASSLGGIPRGTEAFF. The CDR3 region has the DNA TGTGCCAGCAGCTTAGGTGGGATTCCGAGGGGGACTGAAGCTTTCTTT. This chain links TRBV7-6 with TRBJ1-1; tentatively, D is TRBD1 (6 bases). This CDR3 spans 16 amino acids. CDR1 and CDR2 from the germline V gene are SGHVS and FNYEAQ. Trimming removed 1 base from V and 5 bases from J, with 17 bases in between.

This clone was seen a single time. The V and J genes are TRBV6-5 and TRBJ1-4; unclear D gene. The CDR3 has 14 amino acids. Trimming removed 6 bases at V and 6 bases at J, with 14 bases between. CDR1 and CDR2 from the germline V gene are MNHEY and SVGAGI. CDR3 nucleotide sequence: TGTGCCAGCAGGACGGGAAGGCTGTATGAAAAACTGTTTTTT. Protein: CASRTGRLYEKLFF.

The chain carries TRBV4-1 and TRBJ2-2; D uncertain. In germline, CDR1 is MGHRA, CDR2 YSYEKL. The CDR3 is 13 residues long. Trimming took off 0 bases at V and 3 bases at J, with 2 bases between the two ends. The CDR3 DNA sequence: TGCGCCAGCAGCCAAGACTACACCGGGGAGCTGTTTTTT. Translated: CASSQDYTGELFF.

The gene calls are TRBV29-1 and TRBJ2-2, with TRBD1 matching 11 bases. With 5 bases clipped from V and 4 bases from J, the junction kept 6 bases outside the gene matches. Germline V gene sequence: CDR1 SQVTM, CDR2 ANQGSEA. CDR3 length: 15 amino acids. For the CDR3, the DNA is TGCAGCGTTCGGGGACAGGGGGTAGGCACCGGGGAGCTGTTTTTT. As protein: CSVRGQGVGTGELFF.

This chain uses TRBV7-6 with TRBJ2-3; TRBD2 aligns across 11 bases. There are 14 residues in the CDR3. The V and J ends lost 2 bases and 5 bases, in that order; junction bases with no gene match: 0. Looked up from germline, CDR1 is SGHVS and CDR2 is FNYEAQ. The CDR3 region has the DNA TGTGCCAGCAGCTTAACTAGCGGGAGAGATACGCAGTATTTT. Residues: CASSLTSGRDTQYF.

The V and J genes are TRBV6-5 and TRBJ2-7, with D maybe TRBD1 (6 bases). Germline assignment: CDR1 MNHEY and CDR2 SVGAGI. V dropped 7 bases and J dropped 2 bases, with 15 bases sitting between them. This CDR3 spans 14 amino acids. CDR3 loop: CASNKLGDTYEQYF. DNA of the CDR3: TGTGCCAGCAACAAACTAGGGGACACCTACGAGCAGTACTTC.

This chain links TRBV2 with TRBJ2-7; D uncertain. The CDR3 has 15 residues. Per germline, CDR1 SNHLY and CDR2 FYNNEI. The V gene lost 7 bases and the J gene lost 5 bases, with 21 bases spanning the gap. This CDR3 is CASTFDQVSLNEQYF. The CDR3 DNA follows: TGTGCCAGCACCTTCGACCAGGTGTCCCTCAACGAGCAGTACTTC.

The chain employs TRBV28 and TRBJ1-1; D not certain. V shed 6 bases and J shed 4 bases, with 9 bases lying between them. CDR3 length: 12 residues. Per the germline V gene, CDR1 is MDHEN and CDR2 is SYDVKM. CDR3 sequence: CASRAGSTEAFF. The CDR3 DNA is TGTGCCAGCAGGGCGGGGAGCACTGAAGCTTTCTTT. The variable domain in full, completed from reference TRBV28 and TRBJ1-1, reads DVKVTQSSRYLVKRTGEKVFLECVQDMDHENMFWYRQDPGLGLRLIYFSYDVKMKEKGDIPEGYSVSREKKERFSLILESASTNQTSMYLCASRAGSTEAFFGQGTRLTVV.

In its sample, this clone was seen a few times. The chain is built from TRBV15 and TRBJ2-7; 8 nucleotides match TRBD1. Trimming took 9 bases from V and 0 from J; bases not matched to a gene: 7. Germline V gene sequence: CDR1 LNHNV, CDR2 YYDKDF (reference sequence). There are 14 residues in the CDR3. For the CDR3, the DNA is TGTGCCACTGAAACCGGGACAGGCTCCTACGAGCAGTACTTC. Its protein product is CATETGTGSYEQYF.

The sample holds a few counts of this clone. V usage is TRBV27 and J usage is TRBJ1-2; no definite D call. The V end lost 3 bases, the J end lost 4 bases, and 12 bases lay between the germline ends. CDR1 is MNHEY and CDR2 is SMNVEV in the germline V gene (reference sequence). The CDR3 covers 14 residues. The CDR3 sequence is CASSFTQATYGYTF. Here the CDR3 DNA reads TGTGCCAGCAGTTTTACCCAAGCAACCTATGGCTACACCTTC.

The rearrangement joins TRBV2 to TRBJ2-6, with 12 positions matching TRBD1. V was pared by 10 bases and J by 2 bases, with 9 bases of the junction left unmatched. The CDR3 spans 17 residues. Per the germline V gene, CDR1 is SNHLY and CDR2 is FYNNEI. In DNA, the CDR3 is TGTGCCACCCAAAGGGGGACAGGGGGCGCTGGGGCCAACGTCCTGACTTTC. This translates into CATQRGTGGAGANVLTF.

The chain links TRBV5-6 to TRBJ1-1; TRBD1 agrees at 7 bases. CDR3 length: 12 amino acids. From germline, CDR1 is SGHDT and CDR2 YYEEEE. V dropped 3 bases and J dropped 11; count of bases not matched to a gene: 7. Here the CDR3 DNA reads TGTGCCAGCAGCTCTCACAGGGGAGGTGCTTTCTTT. The encoded protein is CASSSHRGGAFF.

Only a few counts were recorded for this clone. The gene calls are TRBV27 and TRBJ1-2; possible D gene TRBD1, 6 bases. V dropped 9 bases and J dropped 4 bases, with 9 bases sitting between them. Germline CDR1 is MNHEY and CDR2 is SMNVEV (reference sequence). The CDR3 is made up of 11 amino acids. The CDR3 DNA is TGTGCCAGTGGACAGCCCTATGGCTACACCTTC. Its translation: CASGQPYGYTF.

This clone appeared once. V is TRBV5-4 and J is TRBJ1-1; no reliable D call. CDR3 length: 15 amino acids. The germline CDR1 and CDR2 sequences are SGHNT and YYREEE (reference sequence). V shed 0 bases and J shed 4 bases, with 13 bases lying between them. CDR3: CASSLVRAAGTEAFF. Here the CDR3 DNA reads TGTGCCAGCAGCTTGGTGCGGGCTGCGGGCACTGAAGCTTTCTTT.

This chain links TRBV6-1 with TRBJ2-5, with TRBD2 identical over 12 bases. V shed 3 bases, J shed 2 bases, and the junction held 4 bases outside the gene matches. The CDR3 has 16 residues. Per germline, CDR1 MNHNS and CDR2 SASEGT. The CDR3 region is CASSDRGTSGQETQYF. CDR3 in DNA: TGTGCCAGCAGTGACCGAGGGACTAGCGGGCAAGAGACCCAGTACTTC.

The J gene is TRBJ2-7, the V gene TRBV6-5; weak D call: TRBD2 (5 bases). Germline loops: CDR1 MNHEY, CDR2 SVGAGI. The CDR3 has 13 amino acids. The V end lost 3 bases, the J end lost 6 bases, and 12 bases lay between the germline ends. The CDR3 DNA sequence: TGTGCCAGCAGTTATGCCGCGGGTTCCGAGCAGTACTTC. Encoded protein: CASSYAAGSEQYF.